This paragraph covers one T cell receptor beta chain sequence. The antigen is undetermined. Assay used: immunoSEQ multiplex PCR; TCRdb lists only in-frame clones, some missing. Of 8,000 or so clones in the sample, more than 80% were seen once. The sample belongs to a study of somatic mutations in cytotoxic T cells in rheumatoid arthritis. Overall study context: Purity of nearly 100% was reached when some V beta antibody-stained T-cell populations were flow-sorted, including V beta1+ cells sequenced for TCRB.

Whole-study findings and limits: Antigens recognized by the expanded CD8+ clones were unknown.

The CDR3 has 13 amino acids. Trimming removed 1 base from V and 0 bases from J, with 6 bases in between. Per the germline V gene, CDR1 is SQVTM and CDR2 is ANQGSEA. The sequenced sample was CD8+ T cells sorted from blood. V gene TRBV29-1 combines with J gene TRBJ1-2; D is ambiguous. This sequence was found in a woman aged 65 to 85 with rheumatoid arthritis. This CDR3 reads CSVEAFSNYGYTF. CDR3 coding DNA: TGCAGCGTTGAAGCGTTCTCTAACTATGGCTACACCTTC. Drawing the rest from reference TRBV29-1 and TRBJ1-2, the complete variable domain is SAVISQKPSRDICQRGTSLTIQCQVDSQVTMMFWYRQQPGQSLTLIATANQGSEATYESGFVIDKFPISRPNLTFSTLTVSNMSPEDSSIYLCSVEAFSNYGYTFGSGTRLTVV.